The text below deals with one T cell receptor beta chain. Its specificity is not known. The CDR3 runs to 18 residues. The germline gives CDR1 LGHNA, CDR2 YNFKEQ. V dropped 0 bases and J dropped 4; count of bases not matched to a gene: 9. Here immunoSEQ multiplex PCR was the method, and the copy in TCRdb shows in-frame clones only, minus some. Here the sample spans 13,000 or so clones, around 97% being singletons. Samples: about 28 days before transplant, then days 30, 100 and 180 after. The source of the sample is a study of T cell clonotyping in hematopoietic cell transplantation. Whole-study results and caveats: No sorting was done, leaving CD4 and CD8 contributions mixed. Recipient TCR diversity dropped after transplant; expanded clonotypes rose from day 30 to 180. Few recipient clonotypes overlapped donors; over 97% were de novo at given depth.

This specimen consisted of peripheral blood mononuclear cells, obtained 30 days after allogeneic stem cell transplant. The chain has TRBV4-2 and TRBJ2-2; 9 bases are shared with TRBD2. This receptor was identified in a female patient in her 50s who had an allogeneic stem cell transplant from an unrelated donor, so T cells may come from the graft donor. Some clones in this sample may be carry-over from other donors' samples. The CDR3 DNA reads TGTGCCAGCAGCCAAGAACCCCGACTAGCGGACCCCACCGGGGAGCTGTTTTTT. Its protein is CASSQEPRLADPTGELFF.